This T cell receptor beta chain originates from a study of brain T cells in children with intractable seizures. Study conclusions and caveats: Pre-surgery blood may have been undersampled, hiding some clones.

Surgery cases with the highest brain T cell transcript signatures were chosen for sequencing. At least one anti-epileptic drug was given before surgery. Assay used: immunoSEQ multiplex PCR; TCRdb lists only in-frame clones, some missing. The data contain fewer than 50,000 clones, more than 80% of them singletons. Germline CDR1 is MGHDK and CDR2 is SYGVNS. The V and J ends lost 5 bases and 3 bases respectively, with 2 bases between them. The CDR3 contains 10 residues. Turning to this clone: Its matching antigen is unknown.

The chain has TRBV25-1 and TRBJ2-7; D not resolved. The clonotype was recovered from a girl aged 2-15 years with tuberous sclerosis and intractable seizures. This specimen consisted of peripheral blood, obtained at surgery. CDR3 in amino acids: CASSNYEQYF. CDR3 coding DNA: TGTGCCAGCAGTAACTACGAGCAGTACTTC.